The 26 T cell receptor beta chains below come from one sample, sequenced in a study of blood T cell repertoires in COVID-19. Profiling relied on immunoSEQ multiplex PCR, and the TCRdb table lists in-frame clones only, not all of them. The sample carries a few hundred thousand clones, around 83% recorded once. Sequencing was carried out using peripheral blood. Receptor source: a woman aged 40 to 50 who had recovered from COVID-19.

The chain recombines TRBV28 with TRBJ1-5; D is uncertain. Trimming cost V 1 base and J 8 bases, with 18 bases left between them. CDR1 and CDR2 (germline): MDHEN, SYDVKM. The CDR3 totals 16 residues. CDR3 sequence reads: CASSLSGLQEGEPQHF. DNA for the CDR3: TGTGCCAGCAGTTTATCTGGTTTGCAGGAAGGTGAGCCCCAGCATTTT.

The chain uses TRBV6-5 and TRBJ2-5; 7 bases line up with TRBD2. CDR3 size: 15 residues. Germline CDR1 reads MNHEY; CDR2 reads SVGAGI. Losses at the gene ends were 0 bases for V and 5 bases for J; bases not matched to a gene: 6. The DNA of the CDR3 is TGTGCCAGCAGTTACTCTGCGGGAGAGGGCGAGACCCAGTACTTC. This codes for CASSYSAGEGETQYF.

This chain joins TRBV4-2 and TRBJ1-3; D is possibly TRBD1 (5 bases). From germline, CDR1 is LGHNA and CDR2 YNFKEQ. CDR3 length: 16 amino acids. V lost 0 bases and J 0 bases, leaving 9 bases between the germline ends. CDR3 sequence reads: CASSQEGLDSGNTIYF. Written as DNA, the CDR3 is TGTGCCAGCAGCCAAGAGGGACTGGACTCTGGAAACACCATATATTTT.

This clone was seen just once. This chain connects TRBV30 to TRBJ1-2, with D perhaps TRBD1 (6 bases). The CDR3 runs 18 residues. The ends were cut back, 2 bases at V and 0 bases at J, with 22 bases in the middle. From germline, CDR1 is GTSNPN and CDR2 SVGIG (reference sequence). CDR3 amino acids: CAWSSGQLLLAPNYGYTF. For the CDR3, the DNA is TGTGCCTGGAGTTCCGGACAGCTTCTCCTGGCTCCTAACTATGGCTACACCTTC. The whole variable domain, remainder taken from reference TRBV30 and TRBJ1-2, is SQTIHQWPATLVQPVGSPLSLECTVEGTSNPNLYWYRQAAGRGLQLLFYSVGIGQISSEVPQNLSASRPQDRQFILSSKKLLLSDSGFYLCAWSSGQLLLAPNYGYTFGSGTRLTVV.

The chain's CDR3 is CASSLVTSGVETQYF. The CDR3 DNA reads TGTGCCAGCAGCTTAGTTACTAGCGGGGTAGAGACCCAGTACTTC. V usage is TRBV7-2 and J usage is TRBJ2-5; TRBD2 aligns across 10 bases. The CDR3 is 15 residues long. Per germline, CDR1 SGHTA and CDR2 FQGNSA. J was trimmed by 4 bases and V by 1 base; bases with no gene match: 3.

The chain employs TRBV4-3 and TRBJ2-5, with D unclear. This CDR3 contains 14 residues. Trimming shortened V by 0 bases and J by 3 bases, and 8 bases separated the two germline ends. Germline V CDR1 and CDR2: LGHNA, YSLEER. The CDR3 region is CASSQDTTEETQYF. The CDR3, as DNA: TGCGCCAGCAGCCAAGATACTACGGAAGAGACCCAGTACTTC.

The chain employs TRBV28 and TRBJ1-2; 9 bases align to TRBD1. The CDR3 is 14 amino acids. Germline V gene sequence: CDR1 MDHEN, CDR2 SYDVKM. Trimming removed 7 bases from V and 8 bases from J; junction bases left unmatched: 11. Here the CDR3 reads CASTQGAFFDGYTF. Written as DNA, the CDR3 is TGTGCCAGCACACAGGGGGCCTTCTTTGACGGCTACACCTTC.

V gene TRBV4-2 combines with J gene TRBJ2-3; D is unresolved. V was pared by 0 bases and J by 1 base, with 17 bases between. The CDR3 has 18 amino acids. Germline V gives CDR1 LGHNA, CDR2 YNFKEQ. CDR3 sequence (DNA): TGTGCCAGCAGCCAAGAGAGTGCGCGGAACCGCCGCACAGATACGCAGTATTTT. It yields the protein CASSQESARNRRTDTQYF.

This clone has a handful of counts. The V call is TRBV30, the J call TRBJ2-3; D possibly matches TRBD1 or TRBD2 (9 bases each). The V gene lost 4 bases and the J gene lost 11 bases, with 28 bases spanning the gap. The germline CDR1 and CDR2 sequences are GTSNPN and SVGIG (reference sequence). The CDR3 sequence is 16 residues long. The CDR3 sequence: CAWMTDGTGYSGGQYF. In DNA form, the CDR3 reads TGTGCCTGGATGACGGACGGGACAGGGTATAGCGGGGGGCAGTATTTT.

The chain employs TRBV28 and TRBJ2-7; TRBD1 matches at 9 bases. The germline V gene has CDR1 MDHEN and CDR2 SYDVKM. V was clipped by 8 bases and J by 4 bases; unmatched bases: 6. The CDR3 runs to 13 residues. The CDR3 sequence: CASWGTGFYEQYF. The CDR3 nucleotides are TGTGCCAGCTGGGGGACAGGGTTTTACGAGCAGTACTTC.

CDR3 DNA: TGTGCCACCAGCAGACGCCTGCGTGGACAGCCTAATGAAAAACTGTTTTTT. Protein: CATSRRLRGQPNEKLFF. V is TRBV15 and J is TRBJ1-4; possibly TRBD1 for D (6 bases). This CDR3 has 17 amino acids. Germline loops: CDR1 LNHNV, CDR2 YYDKDF (reference sequence). Trimming took 2 bases from V and 3 from J, leaving 16 bases between them.

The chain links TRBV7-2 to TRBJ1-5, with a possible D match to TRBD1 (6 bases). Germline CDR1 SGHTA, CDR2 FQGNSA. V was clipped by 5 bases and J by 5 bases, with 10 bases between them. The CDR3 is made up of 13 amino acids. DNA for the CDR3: TGTGCCAGCAGCACCGAGGGGGATCAGCCCCAGCATTTT. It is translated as CASSTEGDQPQHF.

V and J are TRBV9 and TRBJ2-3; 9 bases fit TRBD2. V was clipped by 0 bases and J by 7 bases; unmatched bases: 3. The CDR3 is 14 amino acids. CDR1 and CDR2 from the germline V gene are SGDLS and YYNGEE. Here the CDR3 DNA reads TGTGCCAGCAGCGTAGCTAGCGGGGCGTATACGCAGTATTTT. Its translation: CASSVASGAYTQYF.

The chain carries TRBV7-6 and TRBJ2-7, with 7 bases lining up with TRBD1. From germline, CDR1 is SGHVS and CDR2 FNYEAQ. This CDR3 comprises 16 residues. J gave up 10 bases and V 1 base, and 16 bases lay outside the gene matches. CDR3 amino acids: CASSLVPTGSRQGQYF. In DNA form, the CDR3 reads TGTGCCAGCAGCTTAGTACCCACAGGGTCGCGACAGGGTCAGTACTTC.

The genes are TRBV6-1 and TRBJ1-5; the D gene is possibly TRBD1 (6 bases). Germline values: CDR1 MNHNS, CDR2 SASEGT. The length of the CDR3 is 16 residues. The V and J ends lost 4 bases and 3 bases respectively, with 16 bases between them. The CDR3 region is CASSGNPGTNNQPQHF. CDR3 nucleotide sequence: TGTGCCAGCAGTGGAAATCCCGGGACAAACAATCAGCCCCAGCATTTT.

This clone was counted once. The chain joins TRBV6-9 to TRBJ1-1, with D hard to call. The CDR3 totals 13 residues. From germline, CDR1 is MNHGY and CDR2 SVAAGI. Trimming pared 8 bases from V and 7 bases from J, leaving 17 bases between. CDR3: CASPPPRGFEAFF. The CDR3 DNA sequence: TGTGCCAGCCCTCCGCCCCGGGGTTTTGAAGCTTTCTTT.

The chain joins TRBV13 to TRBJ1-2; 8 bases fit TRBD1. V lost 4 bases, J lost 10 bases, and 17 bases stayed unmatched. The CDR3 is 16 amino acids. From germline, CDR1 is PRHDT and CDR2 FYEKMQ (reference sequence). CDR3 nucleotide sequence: TGTGCCAGCAGCTCCCCCCCAGGGGGCGGAGAACGCCTCTACACCTTC. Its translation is CASSSPPGGGERLYTF.

The CDR3 here is CASSSSRGGTYEQYF. The CDR3 DNA reads TGTGCCAGCAGCTCCTCTCGGGGTGGAACCTACGAGCAGTACTTC. This chain joins TRBV28 and TRBJ2-7; a weak D match, TRBD2 (5 bases). CDR3 length: 15 amino acids. Trimming removed 6 bases at V and 2 bases at J, with 17 bases between. Germline CDR1 MDHEN, CDR2 SYDVKM.

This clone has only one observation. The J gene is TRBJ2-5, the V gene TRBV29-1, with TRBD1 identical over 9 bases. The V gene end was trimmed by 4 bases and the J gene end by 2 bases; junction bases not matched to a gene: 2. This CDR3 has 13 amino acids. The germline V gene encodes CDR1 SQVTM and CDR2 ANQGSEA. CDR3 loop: CSVVGQGQETQYF. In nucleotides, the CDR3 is TGCAGCGTTGTGGGACAGGGACAAGAGACCCAGTACTTC. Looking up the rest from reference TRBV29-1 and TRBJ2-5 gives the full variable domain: SAVISQKPSRDICQRGTSLTIQCQVDSQVTMMFWYRQQPGQSLTLIATANQGSEATYESGFVIDKFPISRPNLTFSTLTVSNMSPEDSSIYLCSVVGQGQETQYFGPGTRLLVL.

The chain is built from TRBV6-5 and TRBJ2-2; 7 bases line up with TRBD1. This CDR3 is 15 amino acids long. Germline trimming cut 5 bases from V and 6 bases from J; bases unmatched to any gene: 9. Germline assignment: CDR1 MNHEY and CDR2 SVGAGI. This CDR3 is CASSKSSRGSGELFF. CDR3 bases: TGTGCCAGCAGTAAAAGCAGCAGGGGGTCCGGGGAGCTGTTTTTT.

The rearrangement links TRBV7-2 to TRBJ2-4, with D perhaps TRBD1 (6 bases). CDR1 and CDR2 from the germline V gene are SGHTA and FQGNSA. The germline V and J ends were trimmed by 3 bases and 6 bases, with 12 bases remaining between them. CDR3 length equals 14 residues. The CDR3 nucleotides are TGTGCCAGCAGCTTCCAGGGGTGGGGAAACATTCAGTACTTC. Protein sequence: CASSFQGWGNIQYF.

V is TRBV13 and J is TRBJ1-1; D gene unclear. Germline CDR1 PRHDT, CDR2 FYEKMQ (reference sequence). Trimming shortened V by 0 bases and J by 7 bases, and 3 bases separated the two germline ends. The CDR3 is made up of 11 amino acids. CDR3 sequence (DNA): TGTGCCAGCAGCTTAGGCTTTGAAGCTTTCTTT. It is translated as CASSLGFEAFF.

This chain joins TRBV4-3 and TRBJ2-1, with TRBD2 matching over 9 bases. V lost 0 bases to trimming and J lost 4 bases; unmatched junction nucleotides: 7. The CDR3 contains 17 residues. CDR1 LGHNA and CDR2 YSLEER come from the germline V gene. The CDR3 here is CASSQDLGLAFYNEQFF. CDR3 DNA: TGCGCCAGCAGCCAAGATCTAGGACTAGCGTTTTACAATGAGCAGTTCTTC.

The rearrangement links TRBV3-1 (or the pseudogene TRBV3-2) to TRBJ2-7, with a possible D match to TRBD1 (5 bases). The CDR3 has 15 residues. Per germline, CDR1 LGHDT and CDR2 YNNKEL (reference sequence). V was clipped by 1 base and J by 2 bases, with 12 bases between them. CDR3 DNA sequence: TGTGCCAGCAGCCAAGGCCCGGAAGGGGCCTACGAGCAGTACTTC. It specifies CASSQGPEGAYEQYF.

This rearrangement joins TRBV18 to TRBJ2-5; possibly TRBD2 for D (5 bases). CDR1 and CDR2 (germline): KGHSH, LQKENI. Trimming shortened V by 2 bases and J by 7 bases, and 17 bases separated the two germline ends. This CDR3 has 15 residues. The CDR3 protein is CASSPGSSGLGTQYF. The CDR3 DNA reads TGTGCCAGCTCACCAGGGTCATCGGGGTTAGGGACCCAGTACTTC.

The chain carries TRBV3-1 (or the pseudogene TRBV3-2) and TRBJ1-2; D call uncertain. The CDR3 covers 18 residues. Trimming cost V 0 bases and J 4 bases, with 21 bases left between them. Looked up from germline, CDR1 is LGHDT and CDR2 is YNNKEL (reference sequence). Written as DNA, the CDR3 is TGTGCCAGCAGCCAAGATCCTATCGATCCGAATTCCCCCTATGGCTACACCTTC. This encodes CASSQDPIDPNSPYGYTF.